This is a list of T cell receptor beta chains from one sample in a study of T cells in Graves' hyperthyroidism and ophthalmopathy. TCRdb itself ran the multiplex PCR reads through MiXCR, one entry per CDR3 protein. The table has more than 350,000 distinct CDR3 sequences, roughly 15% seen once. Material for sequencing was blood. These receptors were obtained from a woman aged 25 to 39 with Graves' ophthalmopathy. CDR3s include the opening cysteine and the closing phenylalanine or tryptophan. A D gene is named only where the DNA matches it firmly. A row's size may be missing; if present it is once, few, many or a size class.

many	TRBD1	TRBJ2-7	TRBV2	TGTGCCAGCAGTTCGGGACAGGGGGTACACGAGCAGTACTTC	CASSSGQGVHEQYF
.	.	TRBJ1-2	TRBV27	TGTGCCAGCAGTCCCCCTCCGCCAGGCAACCCCCGCTATGGCTACACCTTC	CASSPPPPGNPRYGYTF
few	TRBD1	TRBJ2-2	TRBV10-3	TGTGCCATCCGGGCACAGGGGGCCGGGGAGCTGTTTTTT	CAIRAQGAGELFF
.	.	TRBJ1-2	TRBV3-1	TGTGCCAGCAGCCCTTCTTCCTTGGACAGAGGACATAACTATGGCTACACCTTC	CASSPSSLDRGHNYGYTF
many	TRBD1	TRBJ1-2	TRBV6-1	TGTGCCAGCGTTATTGAGGGGGCGGCGGGAATTGGTGGCTACACCTTC	CASVIEGAAGIGGYTF
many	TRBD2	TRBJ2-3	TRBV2	TGTGCCAGCAGTGAATTAGCGGGGGGTTTCACAGATACGCAGTATTTT	CASSELAGGFTDTQYF
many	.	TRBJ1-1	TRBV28	TGTGCCAGCAGTTGGGCGGAGTTTGAAGCTTTCTTT	CASSWAEFEAFF
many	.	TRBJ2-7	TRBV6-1	TGTGCCAGCAGTGATGATTGGGGGTACGAGCAGTACTTC	CASSDDWGYEQYF
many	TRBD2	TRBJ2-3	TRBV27	TGTGCCAGCAGTTATAGCGGGGGGAATCCAGATACGCAGTATTTT	CASSYSGGNPDTQYF
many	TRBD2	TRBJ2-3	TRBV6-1	TGTGCCAGCAGTCCACACTCGGCGGGGGGGCTTTCAGATACGCAGTATTTT	CASSPHSAGGLSDTQYF
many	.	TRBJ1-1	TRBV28	TGTGCCAGCAGTCCCTGGGACACTGAAGCTTTCTTT	CASSPWDTEAFF
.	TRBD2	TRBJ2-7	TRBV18	TGTGCCAGCTCACCCCTAGCGGATTACGAGCAGTACTTC	CASSPLADYEQYF
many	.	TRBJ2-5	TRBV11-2	TGTGCCAGCAGCCCGGGCTCGGGACGACCGGCCCGGTATGTGGAGACCCAGTACTTC	CASSPGSGRPARYVETQYF
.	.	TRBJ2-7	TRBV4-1	TGCGCCAGCAGCCAAGCCGGGACGGCCTCCTACGAGCAGTACTTC	CASSQAGTASYEQYF
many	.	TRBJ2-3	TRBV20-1	TGCAGTGCTAGAGATTGGGCAGATACGCAGTATTTT	CSARDWADTQYF
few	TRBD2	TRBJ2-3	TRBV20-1	TGCAGTGCTACACTAGCGGGGGGTGCCTTGCTGTCAGATACGCAGTATTTT	CSATLAGGALLSDTQYF
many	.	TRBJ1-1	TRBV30	TGTGCCTGGAGTGTAGGCGGTGAAGCTTTCTTT	CAWSVGGEAFF
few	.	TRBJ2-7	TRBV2	TGTGCCAGCAGTGTTAATAGGGCAGTAGTCTACGAGCAGTACTTC	CASSVNRAVVYEQYF
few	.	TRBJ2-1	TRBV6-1	TGTGCCAGCAGTGAAGCGGCCGGGGGTTACTACAATGAGCAGTTCTTC	CASSEAAGGYYNEQFF
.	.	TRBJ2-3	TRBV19	TGTGCCAGTAGTATATATCCCGGCACAGATACGCAGTATTTT	CASSIYPGTDTQYF
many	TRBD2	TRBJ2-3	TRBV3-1	TGTGCCAGCAGCCAAGAGGAATTAGCGGGGGGTACAGATACGCAGTATTTT	CASSQEELAGGTDTQYF
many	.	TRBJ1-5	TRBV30	TGTGCCTGGAGTAAGGGGGGTGGCAATCAGCCCCAGCATTTT	CAWSKGGGNQPQHF
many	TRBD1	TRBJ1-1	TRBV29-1	TGCAGCGTTGTGGGACAGGGTGTTTTCGAAGCTTTCTTT	CSVVGQGVFEAFF
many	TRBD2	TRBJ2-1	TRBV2	TGTGCCAGCAGTGAGACTAGCGGGGGTCTAACCGAGCAGTTCTTC	CASSETSGGLTEQFF
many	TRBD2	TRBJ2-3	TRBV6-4	TGTGCCAGCAGTGGACTAGCGGGGGACCCCACAGATACGCAGTATTTT	CASSGLAGDPTDTQYF
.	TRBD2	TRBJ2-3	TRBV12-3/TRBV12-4	TGTGCCAACAGTTTATTGTTCCGGGACTTAGTTGGCGGGAGCCTCACAGATACGCAGTATTTT	CANSLLFRDLVGGSLTDTQYF
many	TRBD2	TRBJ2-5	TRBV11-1	TGTGCCAGCAGCTTGGGGTTTGTGGCGGGGGATCAAGAGACCCAGTACTTC	CASSLGFVAGDQETQYF
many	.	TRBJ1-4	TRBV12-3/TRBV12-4	TGTGCCAGCAGTTTTCGCCCTAATGAAAAACTGTTTTTT	CASSFRPNEKLFF
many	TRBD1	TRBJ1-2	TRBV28	TGTGCCAGCAGTTTCCAACCGGGACAGGGTTTAGAGGGCTACACCTTC	CASSFQPGQGLEGYTF
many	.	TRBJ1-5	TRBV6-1	TGTGCCAGCAGGGCAGAACCTCAGCCCCAGCATTTT	CASRAEPQPQHF
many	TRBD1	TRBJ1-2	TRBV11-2	TGTGCCAGCAGCTTAGGAGGGGGGACAGGGGGTGGCTACACCTTC	CASSLGGGTGGGYTF
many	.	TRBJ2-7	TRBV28	TGTGCCAGCAGTTCTCTCCGGGACGGTCCCTACGAGCAGTACTTC	CASSSLRDGPYEQYF
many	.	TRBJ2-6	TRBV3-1	TGTGCCAGCAGCCAAGGCGCTCACAGGGCTGGGGCCAACGTCCTGACTTTC	CASSQGAHRAGANVLTF
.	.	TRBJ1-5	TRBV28	TGTGCCAGCACCGTGGGCATAGGGGGACCGCCCAATCAGCCCCAGCATTTT	CASTVGIGGPPNQPQHF
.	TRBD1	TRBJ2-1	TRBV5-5	TGTGCCAGCAGCCCGTTCCGGGACAGGGGCGTCAATGAGCAGTTCTTC	CASSPFRDRGVNEQFF
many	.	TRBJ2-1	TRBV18	TGTGCCAGCTCATCAGCCCGCCGGTACAATGAGCAGTTCTTC	CASSSARRYNEQFF